The clone carrying this TCR beta chain has just a few counts. Its antigen is as yet unknown. Germline V gene lookup returns CDR1 DFQATT and CDR2 SNEGSKA (reference sequence). With 3 bases clipped from V and 3 bases from J, the junction kept 3 bases outside the gene matches. CDR3 length equals 15 residues. The authors used template switching to add a universal primer site and gave cDNA unique molecular identifiers. TCRdb passed the 5' RACE reads through MiXCR, listing each CDR3 protein once. Among about 1.7 million distinct CDR3 sequences, around a third were seen once, and the ten largest hold 0.25% to 0.3%. This entry is derived from a study of identical twins. Whole-study results and caveats: For cord blood, abundant beta clonotypes had fewer insertions, unlike memory repertoires, which showed none.

What was sequenced was cord blood. V gene TRBV20-1 combines with J gene TRBJ1-5; 12 bases match TRBD1. The receptor comes from a newborn girl in good health. CDR3 loop: CSASGTGGDNQPQHF. The CDR3 nucleotides read TGCAGTGCTAGCGGGACAGGGGGCGACAATCAGCCCCAGCATTTT.